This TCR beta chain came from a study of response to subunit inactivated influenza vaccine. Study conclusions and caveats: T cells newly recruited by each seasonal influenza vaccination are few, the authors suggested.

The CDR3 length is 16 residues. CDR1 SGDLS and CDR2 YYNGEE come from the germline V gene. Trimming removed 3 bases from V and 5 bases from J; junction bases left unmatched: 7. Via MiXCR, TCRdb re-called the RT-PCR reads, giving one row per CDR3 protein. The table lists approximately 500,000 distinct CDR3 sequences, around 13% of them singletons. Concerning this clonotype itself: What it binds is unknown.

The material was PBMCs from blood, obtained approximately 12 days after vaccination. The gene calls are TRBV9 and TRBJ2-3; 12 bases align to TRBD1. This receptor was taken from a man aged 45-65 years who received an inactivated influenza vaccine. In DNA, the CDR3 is TGTGCCAGCAGCGAACCGGGACAGGGGGCGAGAGATACGCAGTATTTT. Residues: CASSEPGQGARDTQYF. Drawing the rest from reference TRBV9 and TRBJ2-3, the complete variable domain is DSGVTQTPKHLITATGQRVTLRCSPRSGDLSVYWYQQSLDQGLQFLIQYYNGEERAKGNILERFSAQQFPDLHSELNLSSLELGDSALYFCASSEPGQGARDTQYFGPGTRLTVL.